One T cell receptor beta chain is described in this entry. Its matching antigen is unknown. The record originates from a study of beta chain features in type 1 diabetes. Points from the study as a whole: Compared to healthy donors, patients appeared to have naive, central memory and Treg TCRB repertoires that were more alike.

CDR1 and CDR2 from the germline V gene are LNHDA and SQIVND (reference sequence). Between the trimmed V and J ends, which lost 5 bases and 7 bases, there was a span of 7 bases. This CDR3 has 11 amino acids. Since all of the isolated RNA was reverse transcribed, expressed TCRB transcripts were what got sequenced. Sequencing used immunoSEQ multiplex PCR; TCRdb keeps in-frame clones, though not all of them. The table lists roughly 400,000 clones, less than 15% of them singletons. This receptor was identified in a woman aged 18-29 years in good health. The sequenced material came from naive CD4+ T cells from blood. The rearrangement uses TRBV19 and TRBJ2-3, with a weak D call TRBD2 (5 bases). The DNA for the CDR3 is TGTGCCAGTAGTCCGGGATATACGCAGTATTTT. It specifies CASSPGYTQYF.